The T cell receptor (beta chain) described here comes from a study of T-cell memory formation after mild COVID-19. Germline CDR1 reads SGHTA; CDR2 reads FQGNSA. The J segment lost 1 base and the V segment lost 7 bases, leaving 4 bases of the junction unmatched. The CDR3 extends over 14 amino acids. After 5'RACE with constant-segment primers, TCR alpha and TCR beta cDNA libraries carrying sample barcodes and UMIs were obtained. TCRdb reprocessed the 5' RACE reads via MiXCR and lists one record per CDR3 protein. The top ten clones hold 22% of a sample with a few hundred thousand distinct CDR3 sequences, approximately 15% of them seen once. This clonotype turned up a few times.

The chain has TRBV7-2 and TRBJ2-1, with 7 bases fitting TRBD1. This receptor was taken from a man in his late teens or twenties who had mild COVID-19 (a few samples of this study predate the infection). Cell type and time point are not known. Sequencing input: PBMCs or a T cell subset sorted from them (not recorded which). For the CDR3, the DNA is TGTGCCAGCATGCCAGGGGGATCCTACAATGAGCAGTTCTTC. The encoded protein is CASMPGGSYNEQFF. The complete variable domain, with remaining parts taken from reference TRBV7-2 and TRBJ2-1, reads GAGVSQSPSNKVTEKGKDVELRCDPISGHTALYWYRQSLGQGLEFLIYFQGNSAPDKSGLPSDRFSAERTGGSVSTLTIQRTQQEDSAVYLCASMPGGSYNEQFFGPGTRLTVL.